One and the same sample provided the 29 T cell receptor beta chains below, sequenced in a study of blood T cell repertoires in COVID-19. The protocol was immunoSEQ multiplex PCR, while the TCRdb copy is restricted to in-frame clones and leaves out a portion. The sample gives 300,000 to 350,000 clones, 80% to 90% of which show up once; about 4% is in the top ten. The sequencing input was PBMCs or T cells enriched from blood (not recorded which). Receptors were obtained from a woman aged 40 to 50 with acute COVID-19.

The gene calls are TRBV3-1 (or the pseudogene TRBV3-2) and TRBJ1-2; no clear D. CDR3 length equals 12 residues. The germline V and J ends were trimmed by 2 bases and 2 bases, with 3 bases remaining between them. Germline assignment: CDR1 LGHDT and CDR2 YNNKEL (reference sequence). The CDR3 reads CASSQLNYGYTF. CDR3 coding DNA: TGTGCCAGCAGCCAACTAAACTATGGCTACACCTTC.

V is TRBV3-1 (or the pseudogene TRBV3-2) and J is TRBJ2-2, with 11 bases lining up with TRBD2. The junction had 0 bases not matched to a gene; V was cut back by 1 base and J by 5 bases. Germline V gives CDR1 LGHDT, CDR2 YNNKEL (reference sequence). The CDR3 is made up of 15 amino acids. The CDR3 sequence is CASSQGTSGTGELFF. The CDR3 DNA sequence: TGTGCCAGCAGCCAAGGGACTAGCGGGACCGGGGAGCTGTTTTTT.

The rearrangement joins TRBV28 to TRBJ1-2, with 7 bases lining up with TRBD1. Unmatched junction bases numbered 15, after V lost 7 bases and J lost 7 bases. Germline V gene data show CDR1 as MDHEN and CDR2 as SYDVKM. The CDR3 runs to 15 residues. In DNA, the CDR3 is TGTGCCAGCACTTTTCAGGGGGGCGCGAAGGCTGGCTACACCTTC. Residues: CASTFQGGAKAGYTF.

This chain joins TRBV7-2 and TRBJ1-1, with TRBD1 matching 8 bases. CDR1 and CDR2 (germline): SGHTA, FQGNSA. This CDR3 has 14 residues. V gave up 5 bases and J gave up 7 bases; unmatched junction bases: 9. Here the CDR3 DNA reads TGTGCCAGCAGCACGAAAGGACAGGGTAGTGAAGCTTTCTTT. Encoded protein: CASSTKGQGSEAFF.

V gene TRBV7-9 combines with J gene TRBJ2-7; 10 positions match TRBD1. This CDR3 comprises 17 residues. The germline gives CDR1 SEHNR, CDR2 FQNEAQ (reference sequence). V trimming: 7 bases; J trimming: 5 bases; junction bases outside the gene matches: 17. The CDR3 DNA reads TGTGCCAGCAAACCGACCGAAACCGGGACAGGGGTCAACGAGCAGTACTTC. This gives the protein CASKPTETGTGVNEQYF.

The sample holds a few counts of this clone. This sequence joins TRBV28 and TRBJ1-4; 8 nucleotides align to TRBD1. With 7 bases clipped from V and 6 bases from J, the junction kept 10 bases outside the gene matches. The CDR3 spans 15 residues. Germline V gives CDR1 MDHEN, CDR2 SYDVKM. CDR3 protein: CASTRGGTGDEKLFF. CDR3 DNA sequence: TGTGCCAGCACCAGAGGAGGGACAGGAGATGAAAAACTGTTTTTT.

CDR3 residues: CAISEGQFNQPQHF. The CDR3 DNA follows: TGTGCCATCAGCGAGGGACAGTTCAATCAGCCCCAGCATTTT. The chain joins TRBV10-3 to TRBJ1-5; 7 bases agree with TRBD1. V shed 6 bases and J 3 bases; nucleotides not matched to a gene: 5. Germline V gene sequence: CDR1 ENHRY, CDR2 SYGVKD. The CDR3 extends over 14 amino acids.

The CDR3 reads CASSPGNSGSGNTIYF. The CDR3, as DNA: TGTGCCAGCTCACCAGGAAACAGCGGCTCTGGAAACACCATATATTTT. The chain couples TRBV18 to TRBJ1-3; no clear D. The CDR3 runs 16 residues. The V end lost 2 bases, the J end lost 0 bases, and 11 bases lay between the germline ends. Germline assignment: CDR1 KGHSH and CDR2 LQKENI.

V usage is TRBV27 and J usage is TRBJ2-3; 10 nucleotides align to TRBD2. The CDR3 is 19 amino acids. The V gene end was trimmed by 6 bases and the J gene end by 2 bases; junction bases not matched to a gene: 17. Germline values: CDR1 MNHEY, CDR2 SMNVEV (reference sequence). For the CDR3, the DNA is TGTGCCAGCAGCCCGTACCTCACTCTAGCGGGAGTCATCACAGATACGCAGTATTTT. Translated, it gives CASSPYLTLAGVITDTQYF.

The chain is built from TRBV18 and TRBJ1-1, with 9 bases that match TRBD1. Germline trimming cut 4 bases from V and 5 bases from J; bases unmatched to any gene: 8. This CDR3 region has 15 residues. Germline V CDR1 and CDR2: KGHSH, LQKENI. The CDR3 here is CASSLTGGGRTEAFF. DNA of the CDR3: TGTGCCAGCTCACTCACAGGGGGCGGGAGGACTGAAGCTTTCTTT.

On this clone: Other DNA sequences in this specimen translate into the identical CDR3. The rearrangement links TRBV24-1 to TRBJ2-3; D may be TRBD2 (5 bases). The CDR3 has 14 residues. The germline V gene encodes CDR1 KGHDR and CDR2 SFDVKD. Trimming removed 3 bases from V and 1 base from J, with 7 bases in between. The CDR3 DNA reads as TGTGCCACCAGTGATCCGAGGGGCACAGATACGCAGTATTTT. It specifies CATSDPRGTDTQYF.

This clone was found a few times. This sequence joins TRBV6-1 and TRBJ1-2, with 7 bases that match TRBD1. With V trimmed by 4 bases and J by 4 bases, 12 bases remained unmatched. Germline CDR1 reads MNHNS; CDR2 reads SASEGT. The CDR3 consists of 16 residues. CDR3 sequence: CASSVGQVHNFYGYTF. For the CDR3, the DNA is TGTGCCAGCAGTGTCGGACAGGTCCACAACTTCTATGGCTACACCTTC.

The chain has TRBV4-3 and TRBJ2-5; D remains ambiguous. The germline V gene has CDR1 LGHNA and CDR2 YSLEER. The CDR3 contains 14 residues. Trimming cost V 0 bases and J 5 bases, with 10 bases left between them. The CDR3 sequence is CASSQDVWRETQYF. The CDR3 DNA is TGCGCCAGCAGCCAAGATGTGTGGCGGGAGACCCAGTACTTC.

This clone was counted a single time. The chain couples TRBV7-2 to TRBJ2-2; D ambiguous. V lost 4 bases and J lost 5, with 5 bases in between. CDR1 is SGHTA and CDR2 is FQGNSA in the germline V gene. The CDR3 is 12 residues long. CDR3 in DNA: TGTGCCAGCAGCTCTAGTACCGGGGAGCTGTTTTTT. This sequence encodes CASSSSTGELFF.

This chain uses TRBV19 with TRBJ1-5, with 8 bases lining up with TRBD1. V was pared by 6 bases and J by 4 bases, with 8 bases of the junction left unmatched. The CDR3 has 15 amino acids. Germline V CDR1 and CDR2: LNHDA, SQIVND (reference sequence). The CDR3 sequence is CASSPRTGWNQPQHF. The CDR3 region has the DNA TGTGCCAGTAGCCCTAGGACAGGGTGGAATCAGCCCCAGCATTTT. The full variable domain, in which reference TRBV19 and TRBJ1-5 provide the parts outside the CDR3, is DGGITQSPKYLFRKEGQNVTLSCEQNLNHDAMYWYRQDPGQGLRLIYYSQIVNDFQKGDIAEGYSVSREKKESFPLTVTSAQKNPTAFYLCASSPRTGWNQPQHFGDGTRLSIL.

This clone appeared a few times. The genes are TRBV9 and TRBJ2-2; D is possibly TRBD1 (5 bases). Trimming left V 0 bases short and J 6 bases short, with 15 bases between. The CDR3 runs 16 residues. Germline lookup yields CDR1 SGDLS and CDR2 YYNGEE. For the CDR3, the DNA is TGTGCCAGCAGCGTAGATGTGGGGCGATCCGCCGGGGAGCTGTTTTTT. As protein: CASSVDVGRSAGELFF. Full variable domain (missing parts from reference TRBV9 and TRBJ2-2): DSGVTQTPKHLITATGQRVTLRCSPRSGDLSVYWYQQSLDQGLQFLIQYYNGEERAKGNILERFSAQQFPDLHSELNLSSLELGDSALYFCASSVDVGRSAGELFFGEGSRLTVL.

The V call is TRBV7-2, the J call TRBJ2-5, with no clear D. Germline V CDR1 and CDR2: SGHTA, FQGNSA. Trimming stripped 4 bases from V and 0 bases from J, with 15 bases between. This CDR3 region has 16 residues. This chain's CDR3 is CASSSESSKYQETQYF. CDR3 bases: TGTGCCAGCAGCTCCGAAAGCTCAAAGTACCAAGAGACCCAGTACTTC. Full variable domain (outside the CDR3, taken from reference TRBV7-2 and TRBJ2-5): GAGVSQSPSNKVTEKGKDVELRCDPISGHTALYWYRQSLGQGLEFLIYFQGNSAPDKSGLPSDRFSAERTGGSVSTLTIQRTQQEDSAVYLCASSSESSKYQETQYFGPGTRLLVL.

The rearrangement uses TRBV10-3 and TRBJ2-3; D uncertain. V was pared by 5 bases and J by 0 bases, with 9 bases between. The CDR3 contains 14 residues. Per germline, CDR1 ENHRY and CDR2 SYGVKD. The DNA for the CDR3 is TGTGCCATCAGTTTTGTCCATAGCACAGATACGCAGTATTTT. Translated, it gives CAISFVHSTDTQYF.

The chain combines TRBV3-1 (or the pseudogene TRBV3-2) with TRBJ1-2, with no clear D. Trimming removed 6 bases from V and 4 bases from J, with 18 bases in between. CDR1 and CDR2 (germline): LGHDT, YNNKEL (reference sequence). This CDR3 contains 15 residues. The CDR3 nucleotides are TGTGCCAGCAGATCCTCAGGAGGCGGCGGCTATGGCTACACCTTC. This codes for CASRSSGGGGYGYTF.

There are a few counts of this clone. The chain links TRBV18 to TRBJ1-1; D possibly corresponds to TRBD1 (6 bases). The CDR3 is 14 amino acids. Germline CDR1 KGHSH, CDR2 LQKENI. V was cut by 2 bases and J by 1 base, with 8 bases left in between. CDR3 residues: CASSPGGANTEAFF. As DNA, the CDR3 is TGTGCCAGCTCACCAGGGGGCGCGAACACTGAAGCTTTCTTT.

V and J are TRBV10-3 and TRBJ2-5, with TRBD1 matching 7 bases. J was trimmed by 2 bases and V by 4 bases; bases with no gene match: 7. The CDR3 totals 15 residues. Germline V gene lookup returns CDR1 ENHRY and CDR2 SYGVKD. CDR3 region: CAISANRGQQETQYF. The CDR3 region has the DNA TGTGCCATCAGTGCGAACAGGGGTCAGCAAGAGACCCAGTACTTC.

The chain couples TRBV7-3 to TRBJ2-1; the match to TRBD1 covers 9 bases. The CDR3 totals 15 residues. The V gene end was trimmed by 4 bases and the J gene end by 3 bases; junction bases not matched to a gene: 4. The germline gives CDR1 SGHTA, CDR2 FQGTGA. CDR3 in amino acids: CASSSTTGGYNEQFF. The CDR3 nucleotides read TGTGCCAGCAGCTCGACGACAGGGGGCTACAATGAGCAGTTCTTC.

V usage is TRBV3-1 (or the pseudogene TRBV3-2) and J usage is TRBJ2-7; D remains unclear. Germline V CDR1 and CDR2: LGHDT, YNNKEL (reference sequence). The V and J ends lost 1 base and 5 bases respectively, with 15 bases between them. This CDR3 is built from 15 residues. CDR3 coding DNA: TGTGCCAGCAGCCAAGGTCCCCTAGAGACCGACGAGCAGTACTTC. Its translation is CASSQGPLETDEQYF.

The chain recombines TRBV19 with TRBJ1-2; 7 nucleotides match TRBD1. With V trimmed by 3 bases and J by 12 bases, 7 bases remained unmatched. Germline V gives CDR1 LNHDA, CDR2 SQIVND (reference sequence). The CDR3 is made up of 12 amino acids. The CDR3 spells CASSMRQGGNTF. The CDR3 region has the DNA TGTGCCAGTAGTATGCGACAGGGTGGGAACACCTTC. The full variable domain, in which reference TRBV19 and TRBJ1-2 provide the parts outside the CDR3, is DGGITQSPKYLFRKEGQNVTLSCEQNLNHDAMYWYRQDPGQGLRLIYYSQIVNDFQKGDIAEGYSVSREKKESFPLTVTSAQKNPTAFYLCASSMRQGGNTFGSGTRLTVV.

The chain carries TRBV10-3 and TRBJ1-2; maybe TRBD1 (5 bases). V was shortened by 0 bases and J by 0 bases, with 11 bases between the two germline ends. Germline values: CDR1 ENHRY, CDR2 SYGVKD. CDR3 length equals 16 residues. The CDR3 spells CAISESQTAPNYGYTF. CDR3 DNA: TGTGCCATCAGTGAGTCCCAGACAGCACCTAACTATGGCTACACCTTC.

The chain recombines TRBV3-1 (or the pseudogene TRBV3-2) with TRBJ1-1; TRBD1 aligns across 7 bases. Germline V gene lookup returns CDR1 LGHDT and CDR2 YNNKEL (reference sequence). V was clipped by 3 bases and J by 1 base; unmatched bases: 5. The CDR3 consists of 15 residues. The DNA of the CDR3 is TGTGCCAGCAGCCAGGGGGACAGACCGAACACTGAAGCTTTCTTT. Translated, it gives CASSQGDRPNTEAFF.

The chain combines TRBV19 with TRBJ1-5, with 9 bases aligning to TRBD1. CDR1 is LNHDA, CDR2 SQIVND, per germline (reference sequence). The CDR3 consists of 19 residues. With V trimmed by 4 bases and J by 1 base, 14 bases remained unmatched. The CDR3 nucleotides read TGTGCCAGTAGTACCCCCCGTAAAGGACAGGGGTTGAGCAATCAGCCCCAGCATTTT. Its translation is CASSTPRKGQGLSNQPQHF.

This chain uses TRBV11-2 with TRBJ2-2; 7 nucleotides line up with TRBD1. V shed 2 bases and J 1 base; nucleotides not matched to a gene: 10. The CDR3 consists of 18 residues. Germline values: CDR1 SGHAT, CDR2 FQNNGV. The CDR3 nucleotides are TGTGCCAGCAGCTTAAATGGGCGAGGGGGCCTGAACACCGGGGAGCTGTTTTTT. Its protein product is CASSLNGRGGLNTGELFF.

This rearrangement joins TRBV6-5 to TRBJ1-1; 8 bases line up with TRBD1. The V gene's germline CDR1 is MNHEY and CDR2 SVGAGI. The trim removed 1 base at V and 0 bases at J, leaving 4 bases unmatched. The length of the CDR3 is 16 residues. In DNA form, the CDR3 reads TGTGCCAGCAGTTACTATAACAGGGGGATGAACACTGAAGCTTTCTTT. Amino acids: CASSYYNRGMNTEAFF.